This record concerns one T cell receptor (beta chain) sequence. V shed 4 bases, J shed 4 bases, and the junction held 6 bases outside the gene matches. This CDR3 is built from 16 residues. Germline assignment: CDR1 LGHNA and CDR2 YSLEER. This sample is part of a study of blood T cell repertoires in COVID-19. The overall study: In each case, the material was cDNA or gDNA derived from T cells, B-cell-depleted T cells, or PBMCs.

Original processing notes: From reference gene primer amplification, estimates of nucleated cell counts were derived. Sequenced by immunoSEQ multiplex PCR; TCRdb stores in-frame clones only, minus some. V, J and clone size are taken as reported in that table, and D and trimming were inferred from the DNA itself. The data contain about 240,000 clones, approximately 85% of them seen just once; the ten biggest clones take up around 12%. The sequencing sample was made of peripheral blood. The clonotype was recovered from a woman in her fifties or sixties with active or convalescent COVID-19. The chain uses TRBV4-3 and TRBJ1-3; 11 nucleotides line up with TRBD1. CDR3 DNA sequence: TGCGCCAGCAGCCCGAGGACAGGGGGCAGAGGAAACACCATATATTTT. This codes for CASSPRTGGRGNTIYF.